The clone carrying this T cell receptor beta chain was seen a handful of times. The data stem from a study of shared clonotypes between healthy human individuals. The donor population consisted of healthy HIV-negative adults with no recent acute infections or vaccinations. Study processing details: Junction-only sequences without quality scores were provided by ImmunoSEQ, so filtering was different. Here immunoSEQ multiplex PCR was the method, and the copy in TCRdb shows in-frame clones only, minus some. V and J calls and clone size come straight from that table; D and trimming were deduced from the DNA. The top ten clones hold less than 11% of a sample with hundreds of thousands of clones, less than 75% of them seen once. This TCR was sampled from a young man in good health. The sample taken for sequencing was memory CD4+ T cells sorted from blood. Subset given: CD45RA-negative fraction.

The CDR3 protein is CASKVRDHNQPQHF. DNA for the CDR3: TGTGCCAGCAAAGTGCGGGACCACAATCAGCCCCAGCATTTT. This chain links TRBV6-1 with TRBJ1-5; the D gene is possibly TRBD1 (5 bases). This CDR3 is built from 14 residues. Per germline, CDR1 MNHNS and CDR2 SASEGT. The V end was cut by 7 bases, the J end by 3 bases, with 13 bases between.